Listed below are T cell receptor beta chains from one sample, sequenced in a study of T cell responses to AZD1222 COVID-19 vaccine. Here immunoSEQ multiplex PCR was the method, and the copy in TCRdb shows in-frame clones only, minus some. The table includes approximately 100,000 clones, about nine tenths detected once. The specimen was peripheral blood, collected on day 0 of AZD1222 vaccination. All receptors derive from an adult in good health. Each CDR3 is given with its conserved first and last residue. The order of the fields is CDR3 protein, CDR3 DNA, V gene, clone size, D gene, J gene. D genes are given only for firm matches. The size entry is marked missing in some rows and otherwise reads once, few, many or a size class.

CDR3aa: CASSFQTRDTQYF; CDR3nt: TGTGCCAGCAGCTTCCAGACCAGAGATACGCAGTATTTT; v_gene: TRBV3-1/TRBV3-2; abundance: -; d_gene: -; j_gene: TRBJ2-3
CDR3aa: CASSPLSGRAQEETQYF; CDR3nt: TGTGCCAGCAGCCCACTTAGCGGGAGGGCCCAGGAAGAGACCCAGTACTTC; v_gene: TRBV14; abundance: once; d_gene: TRBD2; j_gene: TRBJ2-5
CDR3aa: CATSARRYGYTF; CDR3nt: TGTGCCACCTCCGCGCGGAGATATGGCTACACCTTC; v_gene: TRBV5-6; abundance: once; d_gene: -; j_gene: TRBJ1-2
CDR3aa: CASSRGSEKLFF; CDR3nt: TGTGCCAGCAGCCGAGGAAGTGAAAAACTGTTTTTT; v_gene: TRBV28; abundance: -; d_gene: -; j_gene: TRBJ1-4
CDR3aa: CASSETGVAYEQYF; CDR3nt: TGCGCCAGCAGCGAGACAGGCGTCGCCTACGAGCAGTACTTC; v_gene: TRBV10-2; abundance: -; d_gene: -; j_gene: TRBJ2-7
CDR3aa: CASSHSNNYGYTF; CDR3nt: TGTGCCAGCAGTCACAGTAATAACTATGGCTACACCTTC; v_gene: TRBV12-3/TRBV12-4; abundance: -; d_gene: -; j_gene: TRBJ1-2
CDR3aa: CASTTRIDRGTYGYTF; CDR3nt: TGTGCCAGCACCACTAGGATAGACAGGGGAACATATGGCTACACCTTC; v_gene: TRBV27; abundance: once; d_gene: TRBD1; j_gene: TRBJ1-2
CDR3aa: CASSFIGQGSSGNTIYF; CDR3nt: TGCGCCAGCAGCTTCATAGGACAGGGGAGCTCTGGAAACACCATATATTTT; v_gene: TRBV5-1; abundance: -; d_gene: TRBD1; j_gene: TRBJ1-3
CDR3aa: CASSYSTSGTYEQYF; CDR3nt: TGTGCCAGCAGTTACTCGACTAGCGGCACCTACGAGCAGTACTTC; v_gene: TRBV6-2/TRBV6-3; abundance: once; d_gene: TRBD2; j_gene: TRBJ2-7
CDR3aa: CASSLGATGPQHF; CDR3nt: TGTGCCAGCAGCTTAGGGGCAACGGGCCCCCAGCATTTT; v_gene: TRBV7-2; abundance: -; d_gene: -; j_gene: TRBJ1-5
CDR3aa: CASSIDRGRNTIYF; CDR3nt: TGTGCCAGCAGTATCGACAGGGGCAGAAACACCATATATTTT; v_gene: TRBV28; abundance: -; d_gene: TRBD1; j_gene: TRBJ1-3
CDR3aa: CASSYSALTGEKLFF; CDR3nt: TGTGCCAGCAGTTACTCGGCCCTAACCGGGGAAAAACTGTTTTTT; v_gene: TRBV6-5; abundance: -; d_gene: -; j_gene: TRBJ1-4
CDR3aa: CASSYQGVGTQYF; CDR3nt: TGTGCCAGCAGCTACCAGGGGGTCGGGACCCAGTACTTC; v_gene: TRBV13; abundance: -; d_gene: TRBD1; j_gene: TRBJ2-5
CDR3aa: CASSLGLRDSHSYEQYF; CDR3nt: TGCGCCAGCAGCCTCGGGCTGAGGGACAGCCACTCTTACGAGCAGTACTTC; v_gene: TRBV5-1; abundance: -; d_gene: TRBD1; j_gene: TRBJ2-7
CDR3aa: CASSVLGRAGAGELFF; CDR3nt: TGTGCCAGCAGCGTCTTAGGACGAGCCGGTGCCGGGGAGCTGTTTTTT; v_gene: TRBV9; abundance: -; d_gene: -; j_gene: TRBJ2-2
CDR3aa: CASAGQNSNQPQHF; CDR3nt: TGTGCCAGCGCGGGACAGAATAGCAATCAGCCCCAGCATTTT; v_gene: TRBV7-3; abundance: -; d_gene: TRBD1; j_gene: TRBJ1-5
CDR3aa: CASSYGAGGDYEQYF; CDR3nt: TGTGCCAGCAGTTACGGAGCAGGGGGCGACTACGAGCAGTACTTC; v_gene: TRBV6-5; abundance: -; d_gene: TRBD1; j_gene: TRBJ2-7
CDR3aa: CASSAGGTGLYNEQFF; CDR3nt: TGTGCCAGCAGCGCGGGCGGGACAGGCCTCTACAATGAGCAGTTCTTC; v_gene: TRBV7-2; abundance: -; d_gene: TRBD1; j_gene: TRBJ2-1
CDR3aa: CASSKDSGAGNTIYF; CDR3nt: TGCGCCAGCAGCAAGGACTCTGGGGCTGGAAACACCATATATTTT; v_gene: TRBV5-1; abundance: -; d_gene: -; j_gene: TRBJ1-3
CDR3aa: CASSPDRGYYEQYF; CDR3nt: TGTGCCAGCAGTCCGGACCGGGGATACTACGAGCAGTACTTC; v_gene: TRBV6-5; abundance: -; d_gene: -; j_gene: TRBJ2-7
CDR3aa: CASSAYGDEQFF; CDR3nt: TGTGCCAGCAGCGCATACGGGGATGAGCAGTTCTTC; v_gene: TRBV12-3/TRBV12-4; abundance: -; d_gene: -; j_gene: TRBJ2-1
CDR3aa: CASSLAGQVREPQHF; CDR3nt: TGTGCCAGCAGCTTAGCTGGACAGGTCAGGGAGCCCCAGCATTTT; v_gene: TRBV7-2; abundance: -; d_gene: TRBD1; j_gene: TRBJ1-5
CDR3aa: CASRRGGRALTIFSGANVLTF; CDR3nt: TGTGCCAGCAGGAGGGGAGGGAGAGCGCTCACGATTTTCTCTGGGGCCAACGTCCTGACTTTC; v_gene: TRBV2; abundance: -; d_gene: TRBD2; j_gene: TRBJ2-6
CDR3aa: CASSERLAGVTDTQYF; CDR3nt: TGTGCCAGCAGTGAAAGGCTAGCGGGAGTCACAGATACGCAGTATTTT; v_gene: TRBV6-1; abundance: -; d_gene: TRBD2; j_gene: TRBJ2-3
CDR3aa: CASSLTSGSENEQFF; CDR3nt: TGTGCCAGCTCACTCACTAGCGGGAGTGAGAATGAGCAGTTCTTC; v_gene: TRBV18; abundance: -; d_gene: TRBD2; j_gene: TRBJ2-1
CDR3aa: CASSFGGVTNEKLFF; CDR3nt: TGTGCCAGCAGCTTCGGGGGCGTGACTAATGAAAAACTGTTTTTT; v_gene: TRBV7-9; abundance: -; d_gene: -; j_gene: TRBJ1-4
CDR3aa: CAWSLGQGGEETQYF; CDR3nt: TGTGCCTGGAGTTTAGGACAGGGAGGGGAAGAGACCCAGTACTTC; v_gene: TRBV30; abundance: -; d_gene: -; j_gene: TRBJ2-5
CDR3aa: CASSVAGSGYTF; CDR3nt: TGTGCCAGCAGCGTAGCCGGCAGTGGCTACACCTTC; v_gene: TRBV9; abundance: once; d_gene: -; j_gene: TRBJ1-2
CDR3aa: CASNRGSPSYEQYF; CDR3nt: TGTGCCAGCAACAGGGGGTCTCCCTCCTACGAGCAGTACTTC; v_gene: TRBV28; abundance: -; d_gene: TRBD1; j_gene: TRBJ2-7
CDR3aa: CASSLGGISGNTIYF; CDR3nt: TGTGCCAGCAGCTTAGGTGGCATCTCTGGAAACACCATATATTTT; v_gene: TRBV7-8; abundance: -; d_gene: -; j_gene: TRBJ1-3
CDR3aa: CASSYFRDRGSDTQYF; CDR3nt: TGTGCCAGCAGCTACTTCCGGGACAGGGGGTCAGATACGCAGTATTTT; v_gene: TRBV9; abundance: -; d_gene: TRBD1; j_gene: TRBJ2-3
CDR3aa: CASSQGSEYEQYF; CDR3nt: TGCGCCAGCAGCCAAGGATCAGAATACGAGCAGTACTTC; v_gene: TRBV4-1; abundance: -; d_gene: -; j_gene: TRBJ2-7
CDR3aa: CAWRGPGQAQYGYTF; CDR3nt: TGTGCCTGGAGGGGCCCGGGACAGGCACAATATGGCTACACCTTC; v_gene: TRBV30; abundance: -; d_gene: TRBD1; j_gene: TRBJ1-2
CDR3aa: CASSVEGGMINPKNIQYF; CDR3nt: TGTGCCAGCAGCGTAGAGGGCGGGATGATTAATCCCAAAAACATTCAGTACTTC; v_gene: TRBV9; abundance: -; d_gene: -; j_gene: TRBJ2-4
CDR3aa: CATSLGQGSEQYF; CDR3nt: TGTGCCACCAGTCTGGGACAGGGTAGCGAGCAGTACTTC; v_gene: TRBV24-1; abundance: -; d_gene: TRBD1; j_gene: TRBJ2-7
CDR3aa: CASSLERGSSYEQFF; CDR3nt: TGTGCCAGCAGCTTAGAGCGCGGGAGTTCGTATGAGCAGTTCTTC; v_gene: TRBV11-2; abundance: -; d_gene: TRBD2; j_gene: TRBJ2-1
CDR3aa: CASSRSGATNEKLFF; CDR3nt: TGTGCCAGCTCCCGGTCCGGGGCAACTAATGAAAAACTGTTTTTT; v_gene: TRBV28; abundance: few; d_gene: -; j_gene: TRBJ1-4
CDR3aa: CSVREGNQPQHF; CDR3nt: TGCAGCGTTAGAGAAGGTAATCAGCCCCAGCATTTT; v_gene: TRBV29-1; abundance: -; d_gene: -; j_gene: TRBJ1-5
CDR3aa: CAISVPWQGGTGELFF; CDR3nt: TGTGCCATCAGCGTCCCATGGCAGGGTGGGACCGGGGAGCTGTTTTTT; v_gene: TRBV10-3; abundance: -; d_gene: -; j_gene: TRBJ2-2
CDR3aa: CASSSDLAGGSEQYF; CDR3nt: TGTGCCAGCAGCTCCGATCTGGCAGGGGGATCCGAGCAGTACTTC; v_gene: TRBV7-6; abundance: -; d_gene: TRBD1; j_gene: TRBJ2-7
CDR3aa: CASLGQGGQYF; CDR3nt: TGTGCCAGCTTAGGCCAGGGTGGGCAGTACTTC; v_gene: TRBV6-5; abundance: -; d_gene: -; j_gene: TRBJ2-7